A selection of T cell receptor beta chains follows, all from one sample in a study of vaccination and CD4 T cells after COVID-19. TCRdb reprocessed the PCR reads with MiXCR, giving one entry per CDR3 protein. The sample carries 1,000 or so distinct CDR3 sequences, around a sixth recorded once. No antigens are known for them. Sequencing input: CD4+ T cells from blood, cultured in vitro. Receptors originate from a human donor in good health. Both conserved end residues are part of each CDR3. A D gene is named only where the DNA matches it firmly. Some rows mark clone size as missing; the rest say once, few, many or name a class of expanded clone.

j_call v_call d_call clone_size cdr3_nt cdr3_aa
TRBJ2-5 TRBV20-1 TRBD2 medium-sized TGCAGTGCCACTCCCCCTAGCGGGGGAGTTCAGGAGACCCAGTACTTC CSATPPSGGVQETQYF
TRBJ1-6 TRBV20-1 TRBD1 medium-sized TGCAGTGCACCTGGACAGGCCGGCTCCTATAATTCACCCCTCCACTTT CSAPGQAGSYNSPLHF
TRBJ2-5 TRBV7-2 . medium-sized TGTGCCAGCAGCTTAGGGTACGGGGGGCTAGAGACCCAGTACTTC CASSLGYGGLETQYF
TRBJ2-7 TRBV10-3 . . TGTGCCATCAGTGACGCCCAATCGGTTGACTCCTACGAGCAGTACTTC CAISDAQSVDSYEQYF
TRBJ1-1 TRBV5-1 . . TGCGCCAGCAGCTTGCGGGCTTTGAACACTGAAGCTTTCTTT CASSLRALNTEAFF
TRBJ2-3 TRBV30 . . TGTGCCTGGACTCAGGGCCGGACCACAGATACGCAGTATTTT CAWTQGRTTDTQYF
TRBJ1-1 TRBV5-1 . . TGCGCCAGCAGCTTGGTTGTTAGGGGCGAAGCTTTCTTT CASSLVVRGEAFF
TRBJ2-1 TRBV6-2/TRBV6-3 . medium-sized TGTGCCAGCAGAATCCAACAGGGTAATGAGCAGTTCTTC CASRIQQGNEQFF
TRBJ1-1 TRBV7-9 TRBD1 medium-sized TGTGCCAGCAGCTTAGGGACAGGGCAGAACACTGAAGCTTTCTTT CASSLGTGQNTEAFF
TRBJ2-7 TRBV19 . medium-sized TGTGCCAGTAGTATGTGGGACAAGGTGTACGAGCAGTACTTC CASSMWDKVYEQYF
TRBJ2-1 TRBV6-2/TRBV6-3 . few TGTGCCAGCAGTTCCGACTCCTACAATGAGCAGTTCTTC CASSSDSYNEQFF
TRBJ2-2 TRBV11-2 . . TGTGCCAGCAGCTTCCAGGGTCCCGGGGAGCTGTTTTTT CASSFQGPGELFF
TRBJ2-5 TRBV7-2 TRBD2 medium-sized TGTGCCAGCAGCTTAGGACTAGCGGGGGTAGAGACCCAGTACTTC CASSLGLAGVETQYF
TRBJ2-5 TRBV11-2 . few TGTGCCAGCAGCCCCCGAGAGACCCAGTACTTC CASSPRETQYF
TRBJ1-2 TRBV18 TRBD1 few TGTGCCAGCTCCCGAAGTAGGACAGGGATCGACCGAGGCTACACCTTC CASSRSRTGIDRGYTF
TRBJ2-5 TRBV7-2 . medium-sized TGTGCCAGCAGCTTGAACGGGGGCGTTCAAGAGACCCAGTACTTC CASSLNGGVQETQYF
TRBJ2-7 TRBV15 . medium-sized TGTGCCACCAGCAGAACGGGAGTGGTCTCCTACGAGCAGTACTTC CATSRTGVVSYEQYF
TRBJ2-3 TRBV18 . . TGTGCCAGCTCCCCCCCCCTGACTAGCACAGATACGCAGTATTTT CASSPPLTSTDTQYF
TRBJ2-1 TRBV7-2 . few TGTGCCAGCAGCCTACAGTCCTATGGGCAGTTCTTC CASSLQSYGQFF
TRBJ2-5 TRBV27 . . TGTGCCAGCAGTTTAGCAAGGACCCCCGTAGGGGAGACCCAGTACTTC CASSLARTPVGETQYF
TRBJ2-1 TRBV5-1 . . TGCGCCAGCAGCTGGGGCGGACAGTCCTACAATGAGCAGTTCTTC CASSWGGQSYNEQFF
TRBJ1-1 TRBV6-5 TRBD1 medium-sized TGTGCCAGCAGTTCAGGGACAGGGATGAACACTGAAGCTTTCTTT CASSSGTGMNTEAFF
TRBJ1-5 TRBV5-3 . medium-sized TGTGCCAGAAGCTCGGCAGTGGTCGCAGTGGTCGATAGCAATCAGCCCCAGCATTTT CARSSAVVAVVDSNQPQHF
TRBJ1-1 TRBV5-1 . . TGCGCCAGCAGCTCGACGGCAGGGAGTACTGAAGCTTTCTTT CASSSTAGSTEAFF
TRBJ2-7 TRBV7-9 . medium-sized TGTGCCAGCAGCTCGGACTTTCGCTCCTACGAGCAGTACTTC CASSSDFRSYEQYF
TRBJ1-1 TRBV7-3 . few TGTGCCAGCAGCTTAACGTGGGGGGACGCCACCACTGAAGCTTTCTTT CASSLTWGDATTEAFF
TRBJ1-1 TRBV7-3 . . TGTGCCAGCAGCTTAGACGTGAACACTGAAGCTTTCTTT CASSLDVNTEAFF
TRBJ1-5 TRBV19 . medium-sized TGTGCCAGTAATTCACGGGCGACCGGCAATCAGCCCCAGCATTTT CASNSRATGNQPQHF
TRBJ1-5 TRBV6-2/TRBV6-3 . medium-sized TGTGCCAGCAGTTACGGACAGTTTTATAGCAATCAGCCCCAGCATTTT CASSYGQFYSNQPQHF
TRBJ2-3 TRBV11-1 TRBD2 . TGTGCCAGCAGCTTGCAGACTAGCGGACACACAGATACGCAGTATTTT CASSLQTSGHTDTQYF
TRBJ1-6 TRBV28 . medium-sized TGTGCCAGCAGTTCTCCTGGGGGGGGCGGGGGTTCACCCCTCCACTTT CASSSPGGGGGSPLHF
TRBJ2-7 TRBV10-3 TRBD1 large TGTGCCATCAGTGGTAGTGGGACAGTATCCTACGAGCAGTACTTC CAISGSGTVSYEQYF
TRBJ2-7 TRBV20-1 . few TGCAGTGCTAGAGATCTCCGACTATTAGGGACCTACGAGCAGTACTTC CSARDLRLLGTYEQYF
TRBJ2-1 TRBV20-1 TRBD1 . TGCAGTGCTGGAGATGAGGTGACAGGGGCCTACAATGAGCAGTTCTTC CSAGDEVTGAYNEQFF
TRBJ1-6 TRBV6-5 . . TGTGCCAGCAGTTACACGACCCTTAGAAATTCACCCCTCCACTTT CASSYTTLRNSPLHF
TRBJ2-1 TRBV7-9 TRBD2 medium-sized TGTGCCAGCAGCTTAGCTCTAGCGGGAACCTACAATGAGCAGTTCTTC CASSLALAGTYNEQFF
TRBJ2-3 TRBV7-3 TRBD1 . TGTGCCAGCAGCTTAACGGGGGTTGGCAGGGGGCGAACAGATACGCAGTATTTT CASSLTGVGRGRTDTQYF
TRBJ2-7 TRBV7-9 TRBD1 medium-sized TGTGCCAGCAGCAGGACAGGGAGTAACGAGCAGTACTTC CASSRTGSNEQYF
TRBJ1-5 TRBV30 . . TGTGCCTGGAGTGTACTTAGCAATCAGCCCCAGCATTTT CAWSVLSNQPQHF
TRBJ1-6 TRBV6-5 TRBD1 medium-sized TGTGCCAGCAGTTACTCGACAGGGAGAGATAATTCACCCCTCCACTTT CASSYSTGRDNSPLHF
TRBJ1-5 TRBV5-6 . few TGTGCCAGCAGCTTGGGCGGCTGGGGGGGCGGGCAGCCCCAGCATTTT CASSLGGWGGGQPQHF
TRBJ2-7 TRBV4-1 . few TGCGCCAGCAGCCAAGTACCCGGGAAGTCCTCCTACGAGCAGTACTTC CASSQVPGKSSYEQYF
TRBJ2-7 TRBV9 TRBD1 . TGTGCCAGCAGCGCCACAGGGGGATTCGAGCAGTACTTC CASSATGGFEQYF
TRBJ2-7 TRBV6-4 . medium-sized TGTGCCAGCACTGTAGGTCAGAGCGGGCCATACCCCCCCTACGAGCAGTACTTC CASTVGQSGPYPPYEQYF
TRBJ2-1 TRBV29-1 TRBD2 . TGCAGCGTCGGACTAGCGGGAGATGCCTACAATGAGCAGTTCTTC CSVGLAGDAYNEQFF
TRBJ1-1 TRBV28 . medium-sized TGTGCCAGCAGGGGGCCCCGTGAAGCTTTCTTT CASRGPREAFF
TRBJ2-5 TRBV7-9 TRBD2 medium-sized TGTGCCAGCAGCCCCCCCTGGACTAGCCGGGGGGAGACCCAGTACTTC CASSPPWTSRGETQYF
TRBJ1-2 TRBV20-1 TRBD1 large TGCAGTGCTAGAGCAGGGGGCTTTGAGGATGGCTACACCTTC CSARAGGFEDGYTF
TRBJ2-1 TRBV9 . once TGTGCCAGCAGCGGGGGGTGGGGAAACTACAATGAGCAGTTCTTC CASSGGWGNYNEQFF
TRBJ1-6 TRBV30 . . TGTGCCTGGAGGCGACTGAATTCACCCCTCCACTTT CAWRRLNSPLHF
TRBJ2-7 TRBV7-2 TRBD1 few TGTGCCAGCAGCTTAGGACAGGGTCGCGGGGAGCAGTACTTC CASSLGQGRGEQYF
TRBJ1-1 TRBV9 . few TGTGCCAGCAGCGCAACCAACGACCCTGAAGCTTTCTTT CASSATNDPEAFF
TRBJ1-4 TRBV7-7 . . TGTGCTAGCAGCTTAGCGGTCAGTGAAAAACTGTCTTTT CASSLAVSEKLSF
TRBJ2-7 TRBV7-2 . few TGTGCCAGCAGCTCAACCCTCACCTCCTACGAGCAGTACTTC CASSSTLTSYEQYF
TRBJ1-1 TRBV7-9 . large TGTGCCAGCAGCTCCGCTAGGGGGAGGACTGAAGCTTTCTTT CASSSARGRTEAFF